Described below is a single T cell receptor beta chain sequence and its context. V was clipped by 5 bases and J by 6 bases, with 10 bases between them. Germline-derived CDR1 and CDR2 are SQVTM and ANQGSEA. The CDR3 has 11 residues. One entry per CDR3 protein results from TCRdb running MiXCR on the 5' RACE reads. The sample has 90,000 to 120,000 distinct CDR3 sequences; roughly 14% are singletons. This specimen comes from a study of T-cell memory formation after mild COVID-19. Overall study context: Each donor largely had its own TCR clusters.

The TCR comes from a man younger than 35 who had mild COVID-19 (a few samples of this study predate the infection). Cell type and time point are not known. Input material: PBMCs or a T cell subset sorted from them (not recorded which). The chain has TRBV29-1 and TRBJ1-2; D remains ambiguous. The CDR3 sequence: CSVRAEDGYTF. For the CDR3, the DNA is TGCAGCGTTCGGGCAGAGGATGGCTACACCTTC.